Below, 9 T cell receptor beta chains from the same sample are listed, as sequenced in a study of T cell changes during pregnancy in multiple sclerosis. Sequenced by immunoSEQ multiplex PCR; TCRdb stores in-frame clones only, minus some. The sample includes tens of thousands of clones, around 93% of them seen just once. This specimen was CD4+ T cells from peripheral blood mononuclear cells, taken before pregnancy. The source of these receptors is a female donor with multiple sclerosis, enrolled in a pregnancy study.

Points on this clone: One end of the junction does not line up with germline, which may come from a read error. This sequence joins TRBV15 and TRBJ2-3; 7 bases line up with TRBD2. Per the germline V gene, CDR1 is LNHNV and CDR2 is YYDKDF (reference sequence). This CDR3 comprises 18 residues. Here the CDR3 DNA reads TGTGCCGCCAGCAGAGATTTGTCCCTCGCGGGAGATGGAGATACGCAGTATTTT. Amino acids: CAASRDLSLAGDGDTQYF.

This chain uses TRBV29-1 with TRBJ1-4; maybe TRBD1 (5 bases). This CDR3 region has 13 residues. Looked up from germline, CDR1 is SQVTM and CDR2 is ANQGSEA. V was shortened by 6 bases and J by 1 base, with 9 bases between the two germline ends. The CDR3 region has the DNA TGCAGCGTCCTGGGGGGAACTAATGAAAAACTGTTTTTT. This encodes CSVLGGTNEKLFF.

The chain is built from TRBV7-8 and TRBJ1-1; TRBD1 might be the D (6 bases). CDR1 and CDR2 (germline): SGHVS, FQNEAQ. The V end was cut by 2 bases, the J end by 0 bases, with 13 bases between. The CDR3 is 16 residues long. The DNA of the CDR3 is TGTGCCAGCAGCTTATATGAAGGGGGATTGAACACTGAAGCTTTCTTT. It is translated as CASSLYEGGLNTEAFF.

This sequence joins TRBV27 and TRBJ2-7, with TRBD1 matching over 9 bases. The junction had 8 bases not matched to a gene; V was cut back by 5 bases and J by 3 bases. The V gene's germline CDR1 is MNHEY and CDR2 SMNVEV (reference sequence). The CDR3 length is 15 residues. CDR3 nucleotide sequence: TGTGCCAGCAGTCGAGTTGGACAGGGGTTCTACGAGCAGTACTTC. It specifies CASSRVGQGFYEQYF.

This clone appeared once. This CDR3 reads CASSLVTSGSSSYEQYF. The CDR3 DNA sequence: TGTGCCAGCAGCTTAGTGACTAGCGGGAGTAGCTCCTACGAGCAGTACTTC. The chain has TRBV7-2 and TRBJ2-7; 12 bases are a match to TRBD2. The CDR3 spans 17 residues. Germline values: CDR1 SGHTA, CDR2 FQGNSA. The J segment lost 0 bases and the V segment lost 1 base, leaving 4 bases of the junction unmatched.

The chain combines TRBV5-6 with TRBJ1-1, with a possible D match to TRBD1 (6 bases). The CDR3 sequence is 16 residues long. Germline V gene sequence: CDR1 SGHDT, CDR2 YYEEEE. Trimming left V 1 base short and J 0 bases short, with 13 bases between. CDR3 loop: CASSLLAGALNTEAFF. In DNA, the CDR3 is TGTGCCAGCAGCTTGCTGGCAGGGGCCCTGAACACTGAAGCTTTCTTT.

The chain combines TRBV19 with TRBJ1-2; TRBD1 aligns across 8 bases. This CDR3 is built from 15 residues. Germline values: CDR1 LNHDA, CDR2 SQIVND (reference sequence). Trimming cost V 4 bases and J 6 bases; bases outside gene matches: 10. CDR3 coding DNA: TGTGCCAGTAGTAGTTGGACAGGGACACAAGATGGCTACACCTTC. Its translation: CASSSWTGTQDGYTF.

V is TRBV14 and J is TRBJ1-3; TRBD1 might be the D (6 bases). Germline assignment: CDR1 SGHDN and CDR2 FVKESK. The CDR3 is 16 residues long. Deletions cut 4 bases from V and 4 bases from J, with 17 bases between. CDR3 residues: CASSPLGRGKGNTIYF. The DNA for the CDR3 is TGTGCCAGCAGCCCTCTGGGCAGGGGAAAAGGAAACACCATATATTTT.

The rearrangement links TRBV11-2 to TRBJ2-5; perhaps TRBD2 as D (6 bases). The CDR3 covers 14 residues. From germline, CDR1 is SGHAT and CDR2 FQNNGV. V dropped 5 bases and J dropped 5 bases, with 15 bases sitting between them. The CDR3 loop reads CASSHARGWETQYF. The CDR3 DNA is TGTGCCAGCAGCCATGCTCGGGGGTGGGAGACCCAGTACTTC.